This T cell receptor beta chain came from a study of human T cells and chemical hapten exposure (dated by TCRdb to about 2021). For the wider study: For sensitization, 2% DPC in acetone was applied to a 2 cm by 2 cm area of upper inner arm skin. Throughout the approximately 25-week study period, patients were also given weekly therapeutic DPC doses on the scalp. Patch testing on the upper back used Finn chambers containing 0.01% DPC, with scoring done after 6 days according to International Contact Dermatitis Research Group standards. The mostly female patient cohort included alopecia areata with under or over 50% scalp involvement, alopecia totalis and alopecia universalis. Libraries were pooled for sequencing, and per-sample TCR yields varied mainly because of small differences in library volumes within the pool. In alopecia patients, the study followed how the peripheral blood TCR repertoire changed in vivo over primary and secondary sensitization to diphenylcyclopropenone (DPC), a hapten. Blood samples were taken from patients before sensitization (week 0) and then at 2, 6 and about 24 weeks after DPC sensitization. For TCR sequencing, blood came from 25 to 35 alopecia patients at anywhere from one to four time points (pre-sensitization, 2, 6 and 24 weeks).

What the research found in general, with its limitations: DPC sensitization did not change how many TCRs were above 1 in 1000 frequency, and no evidence was found of alterations in global repertoire structure. The number of PT1 expanded TCRs positively correlated with patch test score, significant at thresholds 8, 16 and 32 but not 4. Repeated subsampling changed both the strength of the expansion versus patch-test correlation and the threshold at which that correlation became significant. Expanded TCRs formed significantly more large CDR3 similarity clusters than pre-sensitization or healthy control sets, consistent with antigen-driven responses. Because all patients had alopecia, a presumed autoimmune disease, the immune response of the patients might differ from that of healthy individuals.

Its CDR3 holds 10 amino acids, cysteine through phenylalanine. Of the read, only the CDR3 DNA is kept; its 30 bases are in frame from base 1. CDR1 and CDR2 are read off the germline V gene as MNHEY and SVGEGT. Trimming takes 6 bases from V and 3 bases from J, and the germline ends sit 3 bases apart. Library generation was performed with RACE. TCRdb records NextSeq 500 as the sequencer. During library preparation, unique molecular identifiers were attached to individual cDNA molecules so that TCRs could be counted in a quantitative, reproducible way. Each blood RNA sample was used to sequence both TCR alpha and TCR beta chains. The authors' pipeline ran thus. Samples had a median of about 90,000 TCRs, with a range from roughly 20,000 to 690,600. The Decombinator software suite was used to annotate the V, J and CDR3 of the TCR reads. Every sample was subsampled to the same number of TCRs (28,000) for the PS versus PT1 abundance plots. TCRs were defined as expanded if absent before sensitization and observed at least eight times at the 2-week time point. Starting from the raw public reads, TCRdb applied fastp trimming at Q25, assembled clones with MiXCR and retained in-frame beta chains. Rows matching on CDR3 protein sequence are summarized as one entry with the most common DNA and genes. The V and J calls and clone size come from TCRdb's table, not from the authors' own analysis. This sample gives a few hundred thousand distinct CDR3 sequences in total; just under 6.5% of them show up just once. The top ten clones comprise roughly 5.4% of the sample.

With regard to this clonotype: No cognate antigen has been identified for it. Base qualities are not recorded, but no much larger clone differs from it by a single base.

What the time point label conveys for this sample: patch test 2, 6 weeks after DPC sensitization. The label giving this sample's treatment or condition can be read as: therapeutic diphenylcyclopropenone sensitization with weekly scalp DPC. Blood at each patch-test visit was drawn before the patch test was applied. Eligible patients were aged 18 to 70, diagnosed with alopecia, deemed suitable for DPC therapy, and excluded if pregnant. Unfractionated whole blood was collected in Tempus Blood RNA tubes, and total RNA was extracted from that blood. The origin of this receptor is a woman between 18 and 30 years old with alopecia areata. Some clones in this sample may be carry-over from other donors' samples. The chain is encoded by TRBV6-2 or TRBV6-3 joined to TRBJ2-7, with no reliable assignment of the D segment. The sequences come from whole blood, collected in connection with sensitization to the hapten diphenylcyclopropenone (DPC). The CDR3 region: CASSHYEQYF. The sequence in DNA is TGTGCCAGCAGCCACTACGAGCAGTACTTC.